This TCR beta chain was retrieved from a study of T cells in localized non-small cell lung cancer. TCRdb's table, derived via immunoSEQ multiplex PCR, lists solely in-frame clones and lacks some. The sample shows tens of thousands of clones, about 85% of them seen only once. General study results and limits: Adjacent lung tissue had a median about 60 of the top 100 clones found in the tumor. Heterogeneity remains possible because sequencing was limited to only one tumor region. Uninvolved adjacent lung showed the highest T cell clonality, exceeding tumor.

Note on this clone: Its antigen is currently unknown.

The sequencing used peripheral blood mononuclear cells, collected before any cancer treatment. This TCR derives from a man between 40 and 70 years old with stage III lung adenocarcinoma.

The CDR3 spells CASSQLAGGTNEQFF. The DNA of the CDR3 is TGTGCCAGCAGTCAATTAGCGGGGGGCACGAATGAGCAGTTCTTC. V gene TRBV6-6 combines with J gene TRBJ2-1, with 10 nucleotides matching TRBD2. The germline CDR1 and CDR2 sequences are MNHNY and SVGAGI (reference sequence). V was pared by 5 bases and J by 7 bases, with 8 bases of the junction left unmatched. This CDR3 region has 15 residues.